The 18 T cell receptor beta chains given below trace back to one sample, sequenced in a study of T cell clonality in common variable immunodeficiency. Some clones are missing from TCRdb's copy, which holds only in-frame ones; the method was immunoSEQ multiplex PCR. The sample is made up of more than 35,000 clones, none counted only once. General study findings and limits: Fewer deletions and N-nucleotide insertions were reportedly seen in common variable immunodeficiency TCR beta sequences.

For these TCRs, the target antigens are not known. The specimen was peripheral blood mononuclear cells. These receptors were taken from a human donor with common variable immunodeficiency.

This clone has ten or more counts. Read sequence stops 3 residues before the CDR3 end, and the germline J gene provides the missing end. This rearrangement joins TRBV7-9 to TRBJ2-1; perhaps TRBD2 as D (5 bases). The V end was cut by 5 bases, the J end by 0 bases, with 8 bases between. The germline V gene has CDR1 SEHNR and CDR2 FQNEAQ (reference sequence). The CDR3 length is 14 residues. CDR3: CASSLSGSYNEQFF. Incomplete CDR3 DNA: TGTGCCAGCAGCCTAAGCGGCTCCTACAATGAG.

This clone was recorded many times. The read ends 3 residues before the CDR3 terminus; that terminus is restored from the germline J gene. The V call is TRBV19, the J call TRBJ1-1, with 10 bases lining up with TRBD1. CDR3 length: 15 amino acids. Germline CDR1 LNHDA, CDR2 SQIVND (reference sequence). Trimming at V came to 5 bases and at J to 7 bases, leaving 10 bases not matched to a gene. Here the CDR3 reads CASSSRTGGKVEAFF. The part of the CDR3 DNA that was read is TGTGCCAGTAGTTCACGGACAGGGGGAAAGGTTGAA.

This clone was detected ten times or more. Coverage ceases 3 residues before the CDR3 finishes, and the germline J gene fills in the end. The V and J genes are TRBV4-1 and TRBJ1-1; tentative D call: TRBD1 (6 bases). The CDR3 is 16 residues long. Germline V gene sequence: CDR1 MGHRA, CDR2 YSYEKL. V lost 1 base to trimming and J lost 1 base, with 13 bases between them. Partial CDR3 DNA: TGCGCCAGCAGCCAAGTTGTACAGGGCGCGAACACTGAA. Its protein product is CASSQVVQGANTE. The full-length CDR3 reads as CASSQVVQGANTEAFF.

This clone appeared many times. The observed sequence ends 3 residues before the CDR3 terminus, with the missing tail filled in from the germline J gene. The V call is TRBV20-1, the J call TRBJ2-1; TRBD2 agrees at 9 bases. The length of the CDR3 is 18 residues. J was trimmed by 2 bases and V by 4 bases; bases with no gene match: 15. The germline CDR1 and CDR2 sequences are DFQATT and SNEGSKA (reference sequence). The DNA read from the CDR3 is TGCAGTGCTAACAGACTAGCGGCCGCCTTCGGGACCTACAATGAG. Amino acids: CSANRLAAAFGTYNE. The entire CDR3 protein reads CSANRLAAAFGTYNEQFF.

Ten or more counts support this clone. With the read ending 3 residues before the CDR3 end, the germline J gene is used to fill in that end. The gene calls are TRBV18 and TRBJ1-5; 7 bases are a match to TRBD1. Germline lookup yields CDR1 KGHSH and CDR2 LQKENI. V shed 3 bases and J 3 bases; nucleotides not matched to a gene: 11. The CDR3 covers 17 residues. CDR3 loop: CASSPSAGQDNNQPQHF. The sequenced part of the CDR3 DNA is TGTGCCAGCTCACCTTCCGCCGGACAGGACAACAATCAGCCC.

This clone showed up just a few times. With the read ending 3 residues before the CDR3 end, the germline J gene is used to fill in that end. The chain links TRBV19 to TRBJ1-2, with 9 bases that match TRBD1. The CDR3 is 16 residues long. V shed 5 bases and J 6 bases; nucleotides not matched to a gene: 13. The germline V gene encodes CDR1 LNHDA and CDR2 SQIVND (reference sequence). Partial CDR3 DNA: TGTGCCAGTAGTCCTCAATCCGGGGACAGGGATGATGGC. It specifies CASSPQSGDRDDG. The entire CDR3 protein reads CASSPQSGDRDDGYTF.

This clone turned up a few times. Read coverage stops 3 residues before the CDR3 terminus; the germline J gene supplies the remainder. The chain has TRBV2 and TRBJ1-1; TRBD1 matches at 10 bases. Germline CDR1 is SNHLY and CDR2 is FYNNEI. The CDR3 length is 11 residues. CDR3 bases read: TGTGCCAGCAGGGACAGGGGGAGG. The encoded protein is CASRDRGR. The whole CDR3 region reads CASRDRGRAFF.

This clone appeared a few times. The read stops 3 residues short of the end of the CDR3; the missing end is completed from the germline J gene. The chain is built from TRBV7-9 and TRBJ2-1, with D perhaps matching TRBD2 (7 bases). From germline, CDR1 is SEHNR and CDR2 FQNEAQ (reference sequence). V was cut by 4 bases and J by 9 bases, with 16 bases left in between. This CDR3 is 14 amino acids long. The CDR3 bases that were read are TGTGCCAGCAGCTGTGAAGGGGGGGCTTGTGAG. Amino acids: CASSCEGGACE. The whole CDR3 region reads CASSCEGGACEQFF.

This clone was detected only a few times. The read terminates 3 residues ahead of where the CDR3 ends, so the germline J gene completes it. The V call is TRBV2, the J call TRBJ2-1; D possibly corresponds to TRBD2 (5 bases). This CDR3 contains 12 residues. V shed 8 bases and J shed 5 bases, with 10 bases lying between them. The germline gives CDR1 SNHLY, CDR2 FYNNEI. The sequenced part of the CDR3 DNA is TGTGCCAGCGCCTCGGGGAACAATGAG. Translated: CASASGNNE. The complete CDR3 sequence is CASASGNNEQFF. The full variable domain, rest sourced from reference TRBV2 and TRBJ2-1, is EPEVTQTPSHQVTQMGQEVILRCVPISNHLYFYWYRQILGQKVEFLVSFYNNEISEKSEIFDDQFSVERPDGSNFTLKIRSTKLEDSAMYFCASASGNNEQFFGPGTRLTVL.

This clone was detected only a few times. From the germline J gene comes the end of the CDR3, since the read stops 3 residues before it. This chain connects TRBV7-6 to TRBJ1-6; possibly TRBD1 for D (5 bases). Germline V gives CDR1 SGHVS, CDR2 FNYEAQ. With 7 bases removed from V and 10 bases from J, the gap between germline ends came to 20 bases. The CDR3 contains 15 residues. The CDR3 bases that were read are TGTGCCAGCACCCTAGGTGGCAGGGCCGAATCACCC. It is translated as CASTLGGRAESP. The CDR3 reads in full as CASTLGGRAESPLHF.

A few counts support this clone. The sequenced fragment ends 3 residues before the CDR3 boundary, so the rest is inferred from the germline J gene. The genes are TRBV18 and TRBJ1-5, with 10 bases lining up with TRBD1. Trimming at V came to 3 bases and at J to 4 bases, leaving 9 bases not matched to a gene. Germline loops: CDR1 KGHSH, CDR2 LQKENI. The CDR3 runs to 17 residues. The DNA read from the CDR3 is TGTGCCAGCTCACCCCAATCCGGGACAGGGGTTAATCAGCCC. It encodes CASSPQSGTGVNQP. The CDR3 as a whole reads CASSPQSGTGVNQPQHF. Combining the CDR3 with reference TRBV18 and TRBJ1-5 gives the whole variable domain NAGVMQNPRHLVRRRGQEARLRCSPMKGHSHVYWYRQLPEEGLKFMVYLQKENIIDESGMPKERFSAEFPKEGPSILRIQQVVRGDSAAYFCASSPQSGTGVNQPQHFGDGTRLSIL.

This clone was recorded many times. The read stops 3 residues short of the end of the CDR3; the missing end is completed from the germline J gene. The chain recombines TRBV4-2 with TRBJ2-2, with TRBD2 identical over 11 bases. The J segment lost 5 bases and the V segment lost 1 base, leaving 3 bases of the junction unmatched. Per germline, CDR1 LGHNA and CDR2 YNFKEQ. This CDR3 has 16 residues. CDR3 sequence reads: CASSQAASGRTGELFF. Partial CDR3 DNA: TGTGCCAGCAGCCAAGCGGCTAGCGGGAGGACCGGGGAG.

This clone was counted only a few times. Incomplete CDR3 DNA: TGCGCCAGCAGCTCAGGGACTAGCGGGGGCCTCTCGCTGGAGACC. Translating it yields CASSSGTSGGLSLET. Given in full, the CDR3 is CASSSGTSGGLSLETQYF. This chain joins TRBV5-1 and TRBJ2-5; the match to TRBD2 covers 14 bases. The read falls 3 residues short of the CDR3 end, and the missing part is taken from the germline J gene. The CDR3 is 18 amino acids. The V and J ends lost 3 bases and 5 bases, in that order; junction bases with no gene match: 12. Looked up from germline, CDR1 is SGHRS and CDR2 is YFSETQ. The variable domain in full, with the rest retrieved from reference TRBV5-1 and TRBJ2-5, is KAGVTQTPRYLIKTRGQQVTLSCSPISGHRSVSWYQQTPGQGLQFLFEYFSETQRNKGNFPGRFSGRQFSNSRSEMNVSTLELGDSALYLCASSSGTSGGLSLETQYFGPGTRLLVL.

As concerns this clone: The read halts 3 residues ahead of the CDR3 end, with the missing end drawn from the germline J gene. V and J are TRBV7-6 and TRBJ2-5; no clear D gene. Germline V CDR1 and CDR2: SGHVS, FNYEAQ. The CDR3 length is 13 residues. V was pared by 2 bases and J by 3 bases, with 7 bases between. The CDR3: CASSLLGEETQYF. The CDR3 bases that were read are TGTGCCAGCAGCTTACTAGGCGAAGAGACC.

Comment on this clone: The missing CDR3 end, 3 residues past where the read stops, is filled in from the germline J gene. The chain employs TRBV2 and TRBJ2-7; D perhaps matches TRBD1 (5 bases). This CDR3 has 14 amino acids. The germline CDR1 and CDR2 sequences are SNHLY and FYNNEI. Trimming pared 6 bases from V and 3 bases from J, leaving 15 bases between. CDR3 residues: CASRRGVGGYEQYF. CDR3 bases read: TGTGCCAGCAGAAGGGGCGTGGGCGGCTACGAG.

A remark on this clone: The read stops 3 residues short of the end of the CDR3; the missing end is completed from the germline J gene. The chain uses TRBV29-1 and TRBJ2-7; tentatively, D is TRBD1 (5 bases). V lost 4 bases and J lost 0, with 10 bases in between. Per germline, CDR1 SQVTM and CDR2 ANQGSEA. The CDR3 is 13 amino acids. CDR3 sequence: CSVAITGSYEQYF. The part of the CDR3 DNA that was read is TGCAGCGTTGCAATTACAGGCTCCTACGAG.

The CDR3 reads CASSLGAGTEAFF. CDR3 bases read: TGTGCCAGCAGCTTAGGAGCGGGCACTGAA. V and J are TRBV7-9 and TRBJ1-1; D is uncertain. The CDR3 end falls 3 residues outside the read, so it is completed with the germline J gene. CDR1 and CDR2 from the germline V gene are SEHNR and FQNEAQ (reference sequence). The CDR3 extends over 13 amino acids. The V gene lost 1 base and the J gene lost 4 bases, with 7 bases spanning the gap.

In this sample, this clone turned up many times. The CDR3 extends 3 residues past the end of the read, so its final part is completed from the germline J gene. The rearrangement joins TRBV7-2 to TRBJ2-7, with 9 bases matching TRBD2. The trim removed 1 base at V and 2 bases at J, leaving 3 bases unmatched. Germline CDR1 SGHTA, CDR2 FQGNSA. CDR3 length: 15 residues. The sequenced CDR3 bases are TGTGCCAGCAGCTTAGGGGCTAGCGGGACCTACGAG. Protein sequence: CASSLGASGTYE. The full CDR3 sequence reads CASSLGASGTYEQYF.